In this sample, the clone carrying this T cell receptor (beta chain) turned up many times. Antigen specificity is unknown. These data belong to a study of glioma-infiltrating T cells. Amplification of TCR alpha and beta CDR3 regions from RNA used iRepertoire nested multiplex PCR. TCRdb fed the multiplex PCR reads into MiXCR, producing one record per CDR3 protein. The sample has 150,000 to 200,000 distinct CDR3 sequences, approximately 30% seen once. Study conclusions and caveats: Gliomas, especially low-grade, showed above-expected tissue-blood divergence; non-neoplastic patients showed below.

Germline V gene lookup returns CDR1 SGHTA and CDR2 FQGNSA. The CDR3 totals 14 residues. Trimming took off 5 bases at V and 5 bases at J, with 15 bases between the two ends. V gene TRBV7-2 combines with J gene TRBJ2-5, with D maybe TRBD2 (6 bases). Sequencing input: glioma tissue, nonneoplastic brain tissue, or PBMCs (not recorded which). The sequence came from a human donor with low-grade glioma or glioblastoma, undergoing nonglioma brain surgery, or in good health (not recorded which). CDR3 amino acids: CASSRPEGGETQYF. DNA of the CDR3: TGTGCCAGCAGCCGCCCGGAGGGTGGTGAGACCCAGTACTTC. Using reference TRBV7-2 and TRBJ2-5 for the parts outside the CDR3, the full variable domain is GAGVSQSPSNKVTEKGKDVELRCDPISGHTALYWYRQSLGQGLEFLIYFQGNSAPDKSGLPSDRFSAERTGGSVSTLTIQRTQQEDSAVYLCASSRPEGGETQYFGPGTRLLVL.